This T cell receptor (beta chain) stems from a study of PD-1 blockade in classical Hodgkin lymphoma. Study context: Patients in the cohort were put on intravenous nivolumab, 3 mg/kg every 2 weeks.

Germline assignment: CDR1 LNHDA and CDR2 SQIVND (reference sequence). The CDR3 is 14 amino acids. Trimming took 5 bases from V and 7 from J, leaving 17 bases between them. Data came from immunoSEQ multiplex PCR; TCRdb stores just in-frame clones and leaves some out. The repertoire has 25,000 to 35,000 clones, over 75% of them found once; the top ten carry 2.4%. Each and every patient relapsed after autologous stem cell transplantation, and patients got differing brentuximab vedotin exposure. Isolation of CD4+ T cells from thawed PBMCs was performed by magnetic negative selection. Whole-study results and caveats: Individuals who commenced nivolumab within less than 1 year of ASCT were excluded. Diminished baseline TCR diversity has been reported in newly diagnosed patients relative to healthy donors.

A word on this clone: Its target is not known.

The input for sequencing was CD4+ T cells from blood, taken at baseline. The rearrangement links TRBV19 to TRBJ1-1; unclear D gene. This TCR came from a human donor with classical Hodgkin lymphoma. The CDR3 DNA reads as TGTGCCAGTAGTCCTCCCGAGACGGGCGTTGAAGCTTTCTTT. Residues: CASSPPETGVEAFF.